This T cell receptor (beta chain) originates from a study of control samples from healthy donors and cancer patients. Clones were read by immunoSEQ multiplex PCR, and TCRdb kept only the in-frame ones, dropping some. The sample gives roughly 90,000 clones, approximately 93% of which show up once; roughly 1.5% is in the top ten. Sequenced material: blood. This receptor was identified in a woman between 25 and 40 years old in good health.

CDR3 sequence (DNA): TGCAGCGTTGACAAGAACACTGAAGCTTTCTTT. Protein: CSVDKNTEAFF. This sequence joins TRBV29-1 and TRBJ1-1, with D hard to call. Trimming left V 3 bases short and J 1 base short, with 3 bases between. The CDR3 covers 11 residues. Germline CDR1 and CDR2: SQVTM and ANQGSEA.